This is a list of T cell receptor beta chains from one sample in a study of beta chain features in type 1 diabetes. Profiled with immunoSEQ multiplex PCR; TCRdb holds only in-frame clones, not every one. The data contain 600,000 or so clones, about 14% of them singletons. Sequenced: naive CD4+ T cells from blood. Source of these receptors: a man in his late teens or twenties with type 1 diabetes. CDR3s include the opening cysteine and the closing phenylalanine or tryptophan. A D gene is named only where the DNA matches it firmly. Some rows mark clone size as missing; the rest say once, few, many or name a class of expanded clone.

V: TRBV6-1; D: NA; J: TRBJ2-1; size: NA; length: 15; DNA: TGTGCCAGCAGATGGTCTCAACCCGGGTACAATGAGCAGTTCTTC; CDR3: CASRWSQPGYNEQFF
V: TRBV5-5; D: NA; J: TRBJ1-5; size: few; length: 15; DNA: TGTGCCAGCAGCCCCGTTCACACCTCGGGCCAGCCCCAGCATTTT; CDR3: CASSPVHTSGQPQHF
V: TRBV27; D: NA; J: TRBJ2-7; size: NA; length: 14; DNA: TGTGCCAGCAGTTCCACACTCGTCCCCTACGAGCAGTACTTC; CDR3: CASSSTLVPYEQYF
V: TRBV11-2; D: TRBD1; J: TRBJ2-7; size: NA; length: 16; DNA: TGTGCCAGCAGCCTAGCCGGGACAGCTTATACCTACGAGCAGTACTTC; CDR3: CASSLAGTAYTYEQYF
V: TRBV5-6; D: NA; J: TRBJ2-6; size: NA; length: 12; DNA: TGTGCCAGCAGCTCGACAATCAGGGGCCTGACTTTC; CDR3: CASSSTIRGLTF
V: TRBV7-9; D: NA; J: TRBJ2-7; size: NA; length: 13; DNA: TGTGCCAGCAGCCTCGACGCTTCCTACGAGCAGTACTTC; CDR3: CASSLDASYEQYF
V: TRBV18; D: NA; J: TRBJ1-2; size: few; length: 15; DNA: TGTGCCAGCTCACCACGGACTAACGGCCTCTATGGCTACACCTTC; CDR3: CASSPRTNGLYGYTF
V: TRBV18; D: TRBD1; J: TRBJ1-1; size: few; length: 16; DNA: TGTGCCAGCTCACCATCAGACAGGGGGCAAGGCACTGAAGCTTTCTTT; CDR3: CASSPSDRGQGTEAFF
V: TRBV4-1; D: TRBD1; J: TRBJ2-5; size: NA; length: 15; DNA: TGCGCCAGCAGCCATGTACAGGGGGGACAAGAGACCCAGTACTTC; CDR3: CASSHVQGGQETQYF
V: TRBV29-1; D: TRBD1; J: TRBJ1-1; size: NA; length: 15; DNA: TGCAGCGTCGTGGGACAGGGGGCTGCAGGAACTGAAGCTTTCTTT; CDR3: CSVVGQGAAGTEAFF
V: TRBV5-8; D: NA; J: TRBJ2-6; size: NA; length: 16; DNA: TGTGCCAGCAGAGACAGGTCGCACTCTGGGGCCAACGTCCTGACTTTC; CDR3: CASRDRSHSGANVLTF
V: TRBV5-1; D: NA; J: TRBJ2-5; size: NA; length: 14; DNA: TGCGCCAGCAGCTCATCGGGACCGGGCGAGACCCAGTACTTC; CDR3: CASSSSGPGETQYF
V: TRBV4-2; D: NA; J: TRBJ1-1; size: NA; length: 18; DNA: TGTGCCAGCAGCCAAGACCCCATGGCCCCGGGGAGGAACACTGAAGCTTTCTTT; CDR3: CASSQDPMAPGRNTEAFF
V: TRBV10-3; D: NA; J: TRBJ2-2; size: few; length: 14; DNA: TGTGCCATCAAGGGCCGACTGGACACCGGGGAGCTGTTTTTT; CDR3: CAIKGRLDTGELFF
V: TRBV6-5; D: NA; J: TRBJ2-2; size: NA; length: 15; DNA: TGTGCCAGCAGTTACGTGGGCCTGAACACCGGGGAGCTGTTTTTT; CDR3: CASSYVGLNTGELFF
V: TRBV2; D: NA; J: TRBJ2-1; size: few; length: 12; DNA: TGTGCCAGCAGTGAAGCGCGGAATGAGCAGTTCTTC; CDR3: CASSEARNEQFF
V: TRBV2; D: NA; J: TRBJ1-4; size: few; length: 13; DNA: TGTGCCAGCAAGACCGCGTTAAGGGAAAAACTGTTTTTT; CDR3: CASKTALREKLFF
V: TRBV30; D: TRBD2; J: TRBJ2-3; size: NA; length: 15; DNA: TGTGCCTGGAGTATACTAGCGTCTAGCACAGATACGCAGTATTTT; CDR3: CAWSILASSTDTQYF
V: TRBV29-1; D: NA; J: TRBJ1-4; size: NA; length: 11; DNA: TGCAGCGTTGTACGCGGTGAAAAACTGCTTTTT; CDR3: CSVVRGEKLLF
V: TRBV15; D: NA; J: TRBJ1-2; size: NA; length: 14; DNA: TGTGCCACCAGCAGAGATCCAGGGAACTATGGCTACACCTTC; CDR3: CATSRDPGNYGYTF
V: TRBV15; D: NA; J: TRBJ2-2; size: NA; length: 16; DNA: TGTGCCACCAGCAGAGAAGGAAGAGCGAACACCGGGGAGCTGTTTTTT; CDR3: CATSREGRANTGELFF
V: TRBV2; D: TRBD2; J: TRBJ2-1; size: NA; length: 15; DNA: TGTGCCAGCAGCCTGACTAGCGGAGCATACAATGAGCAGTTCTTC; CDR3: CASSLTSGAYNEQFF
V: TRBV14; D: NA; J: TRBJ1-1; size: NA; length: 18; DNA: TGTGCCAGCAGCCAAGAGGCCAGGGAACAGACATTGAACACTGAAGCTTTCTTT; CDR3: CASSQEAREQTLNTEAFF
V: TRBV9; D: NA; J: TRBJ2-1; size: NA; length: 14; DNA: TGTGCCAGCAGCGTAGCTCCGTTCAACGATGAGCAGTTCTTC; CDR3: CASSVAPFNDEQFF
V: TRBV19; D: NA; J: TRBJ1-5; size: NA; length: 14; DNA: TGTGCCAGTAGTCCCTTCGGGGGAGGACAGCCCCAGCATTTT; CDR3: CASSPFGGGQPQHF
V: TRBV4-3; D: NA; J: TRBJ1-2; size: few; length: 15; DNA: TGCGCCAGCAGCCAAGATCTGGTACAGGGATATGGCTACACCTTC; CDR3: CASSQDLVQGYGYTF